This T cell receptor beta chain stems from a study of T cells in localized non-small cell lung cancer. Findings and limits, study-wide: A median around 57 of the top 100 tumor clones appeared in adjacent lung. Investigators sequenced only a single tumor region, leaving heterogeneity possible.

On this clone: Its matching antigen is unknown.

Assay: immunoSEQ multiplex PCR; the TCRdb copy retains only in-frame clones and omits some. The sample lists 70,000 to 80,000 clones, 88% seen once, with around 20% in the top ten. The CDR3 has 13 residues. Per the germline V gene, CDR1 is SEHNR and CDR2 is FQNEAQ (reference sequence). The V end lost 10 bases, the J end lost 6 bases, and 15 bases lay between the germline ends. Source: peripheral blood, taken before any cancer treatment. This clonotype was sampled from a woman aged 35 to 70 with stage I squamous cell lung carcinoma. This chain connects TRBV7-9 to TRBJ2-2, with D perhaps given as TRBD1 or TRBD2 (5 bases each). In DNA form, the CDR3 reads TGTGCCACCACCATAGGGGACCCCGGGGAGCTGTTTTTT. Protein sequence: CATTIGDPGELFF.